This T cell receptor beta chain comes out of a study of CD8 T cells in Susac syndrome. RNA totalling about 0.45 to 1 ug underwent reverse transcription with random hexamers. A single record per CDR3 protein comes from TCRdb applying MiXCR to the immunoSEQ multiplex PCR reads. The sample lists about 84,000 distinct CDR3 sequences, roughly 95% occurring once. Sequencing targeted TCR beta in blood CD8+ and CD4+ T cells. Material: CD8+ T cells from PBMCs. The receptor comes from a human donor with Susac syndrome.

The CDR3 bases are TGTGCCAGCAGTGCCGGAACCCTAGGCAACGAGCAGTACTTC. It translates to CASSAGTLGNEQYF. The genes are TRBV27 and TRBJ2-7; D call uncertain. The germline V gene encodes CDR1 MNHEY and CDR2 SMNVEV (reference sequence). V shed 5 bases and J shed 5 bases, with 16 bases lying between them. The CDR3 is made up of 14 amino acids.